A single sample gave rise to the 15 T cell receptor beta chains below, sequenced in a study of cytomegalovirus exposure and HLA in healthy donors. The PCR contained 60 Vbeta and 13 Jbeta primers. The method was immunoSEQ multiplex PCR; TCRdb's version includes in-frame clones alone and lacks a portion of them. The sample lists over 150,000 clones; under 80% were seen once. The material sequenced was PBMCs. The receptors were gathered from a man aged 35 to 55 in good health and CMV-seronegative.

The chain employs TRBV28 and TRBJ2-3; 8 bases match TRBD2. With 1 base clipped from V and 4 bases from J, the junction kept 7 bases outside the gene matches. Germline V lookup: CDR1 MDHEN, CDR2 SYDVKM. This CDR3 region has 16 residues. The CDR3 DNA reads TGTGCCAGCAGTTTATCGGCGGGGGGATCACCAGATACGCAGTATTTT. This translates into CASSLSAGGSPDTQYF.

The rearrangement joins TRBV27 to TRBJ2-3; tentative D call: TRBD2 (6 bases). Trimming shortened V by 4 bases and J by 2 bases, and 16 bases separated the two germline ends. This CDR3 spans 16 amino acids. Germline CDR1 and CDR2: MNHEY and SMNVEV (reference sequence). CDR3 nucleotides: TGTGCCAGCAGTTCCGCGGGACCCGTATTCACAGATACGCAGTATTTT. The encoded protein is CASSSAGPVFTDTQYF.

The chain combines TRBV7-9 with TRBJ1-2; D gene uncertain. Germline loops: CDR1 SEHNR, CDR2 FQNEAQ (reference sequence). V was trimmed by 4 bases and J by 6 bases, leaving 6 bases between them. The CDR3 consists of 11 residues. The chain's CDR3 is CASSSTDGYTF. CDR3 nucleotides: TGTGCCAGCAGCTCCACAGATGGCTACACCTTC.

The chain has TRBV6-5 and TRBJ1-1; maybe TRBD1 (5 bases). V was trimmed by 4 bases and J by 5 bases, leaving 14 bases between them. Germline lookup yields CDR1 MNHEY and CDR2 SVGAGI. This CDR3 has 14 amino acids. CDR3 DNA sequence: TGTGCCAGCAGTTCTCCGCGGGGCGGGACTGAAGCTTTCTTT. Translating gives CASSSPRGGTEAFF.

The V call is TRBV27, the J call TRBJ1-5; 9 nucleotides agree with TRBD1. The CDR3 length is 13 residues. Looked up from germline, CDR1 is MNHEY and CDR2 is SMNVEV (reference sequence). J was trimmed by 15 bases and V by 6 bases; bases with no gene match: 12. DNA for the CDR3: TGTGCCAGCAGCCCTATGACAGGGGGGTTTTGGCATTTT. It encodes CASSPMTGGFWHF.

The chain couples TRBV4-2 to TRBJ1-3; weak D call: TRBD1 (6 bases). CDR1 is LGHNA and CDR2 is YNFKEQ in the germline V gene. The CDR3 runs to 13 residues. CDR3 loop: CAAGALSGNTIYF. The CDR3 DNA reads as TGTGCGGCGGGGGCACTTTCTGGAAACACCATATATTTT.

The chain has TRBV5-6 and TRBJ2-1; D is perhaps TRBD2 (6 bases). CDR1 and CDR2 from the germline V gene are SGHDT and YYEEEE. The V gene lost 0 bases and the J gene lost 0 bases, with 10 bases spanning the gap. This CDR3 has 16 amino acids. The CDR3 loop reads CASSLGDGSSYNEQFF. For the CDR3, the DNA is TGTGCCAGCAGCTTGGGGGACGGGAGCTCCTACAATGAGCAGTTCTTC.

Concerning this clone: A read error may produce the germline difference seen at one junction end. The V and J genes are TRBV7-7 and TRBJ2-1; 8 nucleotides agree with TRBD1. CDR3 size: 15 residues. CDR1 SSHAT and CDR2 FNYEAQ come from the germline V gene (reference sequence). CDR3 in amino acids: CASSLDRGLDNEQFF. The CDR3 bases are TGTGCTAGCAGCTTAGACAGGGGCCTCGACAATGAGCAGTTCTTC.

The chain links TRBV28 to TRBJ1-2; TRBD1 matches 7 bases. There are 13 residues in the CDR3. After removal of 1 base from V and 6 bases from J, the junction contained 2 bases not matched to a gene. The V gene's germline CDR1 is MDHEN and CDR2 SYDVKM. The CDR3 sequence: CASSLFGQDGYTF. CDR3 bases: TGTGCCAGCAGTTTATTTGGACAGGATGGCTACACCTTC.

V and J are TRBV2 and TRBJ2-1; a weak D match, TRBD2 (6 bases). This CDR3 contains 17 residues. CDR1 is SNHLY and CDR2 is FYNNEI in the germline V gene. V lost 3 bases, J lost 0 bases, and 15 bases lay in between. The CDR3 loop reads CASSDGGRGSSYNEQFF. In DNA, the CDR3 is TGTGCCAGCAGTGATGGAGGGCGGGGAAGCTCCTACAATGAGCAGTTCTTC.

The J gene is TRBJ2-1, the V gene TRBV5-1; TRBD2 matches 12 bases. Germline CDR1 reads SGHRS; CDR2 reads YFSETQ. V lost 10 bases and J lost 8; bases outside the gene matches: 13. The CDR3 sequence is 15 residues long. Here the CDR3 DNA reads TGCGCCTCAACTAGCGGGGGGAGTCTCCTCGATGAGCAGTTCTTC. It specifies CASTSGGSLLDEQFF.

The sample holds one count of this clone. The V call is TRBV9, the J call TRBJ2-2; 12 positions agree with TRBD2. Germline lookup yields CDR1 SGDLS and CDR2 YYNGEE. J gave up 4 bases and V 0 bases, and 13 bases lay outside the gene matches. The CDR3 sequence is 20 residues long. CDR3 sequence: CASSVVVGASGGVSTGELFF. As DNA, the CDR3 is TGTGCCAGCAGCGTAGTGGTCGGGGCTAGCGGGGGGGTCTCCACCGGGGAGCTGTTTTTT. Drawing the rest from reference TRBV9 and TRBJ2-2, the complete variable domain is DSGVTQTPKHLITATGQRVTLRCSPRSGDLSVYWYQQSLDQGLQFLIQYYNGEERAKGNILERFSAQQFPDLHSELNLSSLELGDSALYFCASSVVVGASGGVSTGELFFGEGSRLTVL.

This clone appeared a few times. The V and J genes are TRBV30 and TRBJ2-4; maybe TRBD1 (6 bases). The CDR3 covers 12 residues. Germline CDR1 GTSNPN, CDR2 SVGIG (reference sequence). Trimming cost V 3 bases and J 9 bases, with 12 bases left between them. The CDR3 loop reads CAWSRGGFIQYF. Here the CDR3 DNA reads TGTGCCTGGAGCAGGGGCGGTTTCATTCAGTACTTC.

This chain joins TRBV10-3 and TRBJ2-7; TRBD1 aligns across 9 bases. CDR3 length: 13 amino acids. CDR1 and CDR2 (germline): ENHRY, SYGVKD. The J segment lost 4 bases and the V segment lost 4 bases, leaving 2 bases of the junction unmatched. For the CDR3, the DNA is TGTGCCATCAGTGCACAGGGGGCTTACGAGCAGTACTTC. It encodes CAISAQGAYEQYF.

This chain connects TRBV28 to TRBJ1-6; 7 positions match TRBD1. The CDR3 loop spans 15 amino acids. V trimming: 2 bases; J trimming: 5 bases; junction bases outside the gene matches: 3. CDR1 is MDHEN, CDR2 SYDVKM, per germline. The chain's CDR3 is CASSLPTGDNSPLHF. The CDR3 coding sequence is TGTGCCAGCAGTTTACCCACAGGGGATAATTCACCCCTCCACTTT.